These 14 T cell receptor beta chains share one sample of origin, sequenced in a study of a mutant IDH1 vaccine in newly diagnosed glioma. The time point here: baseline, week 1 (first vaccination visit). Noted treatment: pre-vaccination baseline after standard-of-care therapy. Some clones are missing from TCRdb's copy, which holds only in-frame ones; the method was immunoSEQ multiplex PCR. The sample has around 18,000 clones, just under 97% seen once. Specimen: peripheral blood mononuclear cells (PBMCs), collected from a glioma patient treated with radiotherapy, temozolomide or both. The receptors originated from a woman between 18 and 29 years old with glioma. Some clones in this sample may be carry-over from other donors' samples.

The V gene is TRBV14, the J gene TRBJ2-3, with D perhaps matching TRBD1 (7 bases). Deletions cut 5 bases from V and 6 bases from J, with 12 bases between. The germline V gene has CDR1 SGHDN and CDR2 FVKESK. The CDR3 runs 13 residues. The CDR3 DNA is TGTGCCAGCAGCTTCGGAGGGGGCGATACGCAGTATTTT. The encoded protein is CASSFGGGDTQYF.

CDR3 in amino acids: CASGLTQGTVNTEAFF. The CDR3 nucleotides read TGTGCTAGTGGTTTAACCCAGGGGACTGTGAACACTGAAGCTTTCTTT. The chain has TRBV12-5 and TRBJ1-1; a weak D match, TRBD1 (6 bases). CDR3 length: 16 residues. Trimming pared 3 bases from V and 0 bases from J, leaving 14 bases between. Germline V gene lookup returns CDR1 LGHNT and CDR2 FRNRAP.

With respect to this clone: Likely a read error: the CDR3 ends without its conserved phenylalanine or tryptophan. It is unclear where the CDR3 begins or ends on the DNA, so no DNA is shown, and the CDR3 is as TCRdb lists it. The chain has TRBV2 and TRBJ2-3. The CDR3 sequence runs 13 residues, both termini included. The V gene's germline CDR1 is SNHLY and CDR2 FYNNEI. CDR3 sequence: CASSERVRAKIQT.

This chain uses TRBV30 with TRBJ1-2; 7 nucleotides align to TRBD1. V shed 3 bases and J 3 bases; nucleotides not matched to a gene: 7. Germline loops: CDR1 GTSNPN, CDR2 SVGIG (reference sequence). The CDR3 totals 14 residues. The CDR3 loop is CAWSRGTGDYGYTF. The CDR3 DNA is TGTGCCTGGAGCCGCGGCACAGGGGACTATGGCTACACCTTC.

This chain joins TRBV5-4 and TRBJ1-4; D uncertain. The germline V and J ends were trimmed by 1 base and 8 bases, with 18 bases remaining between them. The germline V gene encodes CDR1 SGHNT and CDR2 YYREEE (reference sequence). The CDR3 is made up of 16 amino acids. Here the CDR3 reads CASSLNPGLTSEKLFF. As DNA, the CDR3 is TGTGCCAGCAGCTTGAATCCGGGCCTTACGTCAGAAAAACTGTTTTTT.

The CDR3 bases are TGCGCCAGCAGCTTGAACAGGGTGAACCAAGACGAAAAACTGTTTTTT. It specifies CASSLNRVNQDEKLFF. The J gene is TRBJ1-4, the V gene TRBV5-1, with D tentatively TRBD1 (6 bases). The V and J ends lost 1 base and 8 bases respectively, with 18 bases between them. In germline, CDR1 is SGHRS, CDR2 YFSETQ. The CDR3 length is 16 residues.

This chain connects TRBV2 to TRBJ1-5, with D possibly matching TRBD1 (6 bases). The V gene lost 3 bases and the J gene lost 4 bases, with 10 bases spanning the gap. This CDR3 has 14 residues. Per germline, CDR1 SNHLY and CDR2 FYNNEI. The CDR3 nucleotides read TGTGCCAGCAGTGAGGACAGTACTAATCAGCCCCAGCATTTT. Translated, it gives CASSEDSTNQPQHF.

The V call is TRBV19, the J call TRBJ2-3; perhaps TRBD2 as D (6 bases). The length of the CDR3 is 16 residues. V lost 9 bases and J 6 bases, leaving 25 bases between the germline ends. Germline V gene lookup returns CDR1 LNHDA and CDR2 SQIVND (reference sequence). The CDR3 here is CASKGTLAGTGDTQYF. DNA of the CDR3: TGTGCCAGCAAAGGGACTCTAGCAGGTACTGGTGATACGCAGTATTTT.

V usage is TRBV19 and J usage is TRBJ1-1, with a tentative D call TRBD1 (5 bases). The CDR3 consists of 13 residues. With 0 bases removed from V and 10 bases from J, the gap between germline ends came to 12 bases. Germline loops: CDR1 LNHDA, CDR2 SQIVND (reference sequence). The CDR3 here is CASSIDPGWRAFF. CDR3 in DNA: TGTGCCAGTAGTATAGATCCAGGGTGGAGAGCTTTCTTT.

The chain combines TRBV9 with TRBJ2-5; no clear D. The J call could be wrong; TRBJ2-7 is a better fit for the DNA end. The V gene's germline CDR1 is SGDLS and CDR2 YYNGEE. This CDR3 spans 14 amino acids. The CDR3 DNA sequence: TGTGCCAGCAGCGTAATGGAACAGTCCTACGAGCAGTACTTC. Protein product: CASSVMEQSYEQYF.

CDR3 residues: CASSLGLAGGPNTGELFF. Here the CDR3 DNA reads TGCGCCAGCAGCTTGGGACTAGCGGGAGGGCCGAACACCGGGGAGCTGTTTTTT. This chain uses TRBV5-1 with TRBJ2-2; 14 nucleotides align to TRBD2. CDR3 size: 18 residues. Trimming took 0 bases from V and 0 from J; bases not matched to a gene: 1. Germline V gene sequence: CDR1 SGHRS, CDR2 YFSETQ.

This clone came up once. The gene calls are TRBV11-3 and TRBJ1-2, with 9 positions matching TRBD1. CDR3 length equals 14 residues. CDR1 and CDR2 (germline): SGHNT, YENEEA. The junction had 3 bases not matched to a gene; V was cut back by 1 base and J by 6 bases. The CDR3 region is CASSLVGTGNGYTF. For the CDR3, the DNA is TGTGCCAGCAGCTTAGTCGGGACAGGGAATGGCTACACCTTC.

This chain uses TRBV6-4 with TRBJ1-1; D not certain. V was clipped by 2 bases and J by 2 bases, with 6 bases between them. Germline CDR1 reads MRHNA; CDR2 reads SNTAGT. There are 13 residues in the CDR3. The CDR3 bases are TGTGCCAGCAGTGACGGCCCTAACACTGAAGCTTTCTTT. Its translation is CASSDGPNTEAFF.

The V and J genes are TRBV19 and TRBJ2-7, with 10 bases lining up with TRBD1. The CDR3 has 15 residues. Germline V gene lookup returns CDR1 LNHDA and CDR2 SQIVND (reference sequence). The V and J ends lost 1 base and 6 bases, in that order; junction bases with no gene match: 6. CDR3 amino acids: CASSIGTGGGTEQYF. The CDR3 DNA follows: TGTGCCAGTAGTATAGGGACAGGGGGGGGTACCGAGCAGTACTTC.